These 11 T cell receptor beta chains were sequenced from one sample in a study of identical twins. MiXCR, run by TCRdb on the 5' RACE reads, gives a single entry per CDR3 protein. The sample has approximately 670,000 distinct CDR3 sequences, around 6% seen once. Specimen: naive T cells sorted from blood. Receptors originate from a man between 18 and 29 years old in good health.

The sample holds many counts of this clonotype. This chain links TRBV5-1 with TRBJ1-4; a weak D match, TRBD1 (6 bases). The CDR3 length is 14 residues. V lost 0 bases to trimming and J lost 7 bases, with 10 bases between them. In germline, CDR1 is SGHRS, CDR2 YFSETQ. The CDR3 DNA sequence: TGCGCCAGCAGCTTGGGACAGGCCCCTGAAAAACTGTTTTTT. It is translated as CASSLGQAPEKLFF.

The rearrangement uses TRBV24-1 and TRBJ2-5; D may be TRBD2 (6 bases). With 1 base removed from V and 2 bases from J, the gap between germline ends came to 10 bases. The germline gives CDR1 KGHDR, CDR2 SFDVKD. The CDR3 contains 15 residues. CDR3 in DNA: TGTGCCACCAGTGATTTTTGGAGGGAACAAGAGACCCAGTACTTC. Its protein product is CATSDFWREQETQYF.

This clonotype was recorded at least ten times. CDR3 DNA: TGTGCCAGCAGCCAACCGGGACTCACAGATACGCAGTATTTT. As protein: CASSQPGLTDTQYF. The chain carries TRBV3-1 and TRBJ2-3; D might be TRBD2 (6 bases). This CDR3 contains 14 residues. V lost 2 bases, J lost 2 bases, and 8 bases lay in between. Germline CDR1 and CDR2: LGHDT and YNNKEL (reference sequence).

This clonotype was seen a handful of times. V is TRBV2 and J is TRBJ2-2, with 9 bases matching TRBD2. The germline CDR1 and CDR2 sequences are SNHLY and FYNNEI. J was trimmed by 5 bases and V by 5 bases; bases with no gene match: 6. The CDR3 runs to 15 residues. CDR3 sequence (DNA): TGTGCCAGCAGTATAGCGGGAGTAAGGACCGGGGAGCTGTTTTTT. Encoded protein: CASSIAGVRTGELFF.

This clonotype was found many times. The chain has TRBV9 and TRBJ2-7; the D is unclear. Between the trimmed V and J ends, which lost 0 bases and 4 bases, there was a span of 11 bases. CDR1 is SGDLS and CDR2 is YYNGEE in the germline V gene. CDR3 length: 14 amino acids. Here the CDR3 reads CASSVAETKYEQYF. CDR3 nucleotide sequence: TGTGCCAGCAGCGTAGCTGAGACAAAATACGAGCAGTACTTC.

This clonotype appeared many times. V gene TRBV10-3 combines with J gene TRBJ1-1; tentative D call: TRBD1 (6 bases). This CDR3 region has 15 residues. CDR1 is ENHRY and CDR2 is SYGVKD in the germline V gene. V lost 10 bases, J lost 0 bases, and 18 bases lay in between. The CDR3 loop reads CATLYAAGVNTEAFF. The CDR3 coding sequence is TGTGCCACCCTCTACGCGGCAGGGGTGAACACTGAAGCTTTCTTT.

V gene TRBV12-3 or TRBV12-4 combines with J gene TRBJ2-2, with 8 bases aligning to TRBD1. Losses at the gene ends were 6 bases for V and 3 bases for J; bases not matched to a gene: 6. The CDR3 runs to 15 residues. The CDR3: CASSRTGIHTGELFF. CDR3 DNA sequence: TGTGCCAGCAGCCGGACAGGGATCCACACCGGGGAGCTGTTTTTT.

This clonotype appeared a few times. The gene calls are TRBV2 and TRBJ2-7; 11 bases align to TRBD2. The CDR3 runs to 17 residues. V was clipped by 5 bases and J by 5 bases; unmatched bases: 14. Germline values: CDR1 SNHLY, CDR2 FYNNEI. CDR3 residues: CASSHDGPASGRHEQYF. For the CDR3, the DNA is TGTGCCAGCAGTCACGACGGCCCGGCTAGCGGGAGGCACGAGCAGTACTTC. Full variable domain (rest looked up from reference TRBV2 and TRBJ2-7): EPEVTQTPSHQVTQMGQEVILRCVPISNHLYFYWYRQILGQKVEFLVSFYNNEISEKSEIFDDQFSVERPDGSNFTLKIRSTKLEDSAMYFCASSHDGPASGRHEQYFGPGTRLTVT.

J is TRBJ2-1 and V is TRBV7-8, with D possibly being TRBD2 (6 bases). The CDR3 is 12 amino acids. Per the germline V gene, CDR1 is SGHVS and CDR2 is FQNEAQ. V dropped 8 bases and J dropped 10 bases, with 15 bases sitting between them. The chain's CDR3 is CASHRGGVEQFF. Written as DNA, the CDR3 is TGTGCCAGCCACCGCGGCGGGGTGGAGCAGTTCTTC.

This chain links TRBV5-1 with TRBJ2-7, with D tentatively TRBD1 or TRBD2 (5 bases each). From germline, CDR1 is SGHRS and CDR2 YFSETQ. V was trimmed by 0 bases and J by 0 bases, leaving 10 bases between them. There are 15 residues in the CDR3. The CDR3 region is CASSLEVGDSYEQYV. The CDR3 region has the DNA TGCGCCAGCAGCTTGGAGGTGGGGGACTCCTACGAGCAGTACGTC.

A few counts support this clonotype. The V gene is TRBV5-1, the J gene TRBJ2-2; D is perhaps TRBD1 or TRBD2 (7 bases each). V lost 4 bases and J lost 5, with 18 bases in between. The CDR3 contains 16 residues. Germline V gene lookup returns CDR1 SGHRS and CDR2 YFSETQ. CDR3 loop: CASSDQDRRGTGELFF. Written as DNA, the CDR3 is TGCGCCAGCAGCGACCAGGACAGGCGGGGGACCGGGGAGCTGTTTTTT.